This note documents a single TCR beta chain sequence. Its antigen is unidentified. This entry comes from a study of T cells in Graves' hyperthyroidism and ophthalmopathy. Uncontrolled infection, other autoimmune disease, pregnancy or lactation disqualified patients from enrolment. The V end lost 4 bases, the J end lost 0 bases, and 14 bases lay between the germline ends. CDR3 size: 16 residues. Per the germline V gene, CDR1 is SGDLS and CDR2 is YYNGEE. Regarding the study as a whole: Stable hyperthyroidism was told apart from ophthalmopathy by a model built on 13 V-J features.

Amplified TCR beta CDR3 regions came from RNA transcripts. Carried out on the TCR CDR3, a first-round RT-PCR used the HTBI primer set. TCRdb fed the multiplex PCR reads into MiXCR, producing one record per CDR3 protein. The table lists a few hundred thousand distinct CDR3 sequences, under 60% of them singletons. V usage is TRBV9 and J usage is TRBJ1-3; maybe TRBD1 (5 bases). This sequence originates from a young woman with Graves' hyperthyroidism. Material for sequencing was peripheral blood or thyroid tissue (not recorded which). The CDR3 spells CASSTAGAASGNTIYF. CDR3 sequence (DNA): TGTGCCAGCAGCACCGCCGGGGCTGCCTCTGGAAACACCATATATTTT.